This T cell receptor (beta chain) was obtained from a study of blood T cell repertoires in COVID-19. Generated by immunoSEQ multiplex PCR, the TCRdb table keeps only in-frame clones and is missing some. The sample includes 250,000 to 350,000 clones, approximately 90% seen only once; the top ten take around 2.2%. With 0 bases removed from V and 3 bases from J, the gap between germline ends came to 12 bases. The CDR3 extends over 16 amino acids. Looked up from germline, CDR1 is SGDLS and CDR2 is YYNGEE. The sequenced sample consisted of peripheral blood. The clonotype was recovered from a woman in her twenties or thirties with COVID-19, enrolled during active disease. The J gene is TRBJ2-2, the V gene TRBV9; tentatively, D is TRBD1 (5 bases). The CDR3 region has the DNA TGTGCCAGCAGCGTAGTATCAGGGCCGTACACCGGGGAGCTGTTTTTT. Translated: CASSVVSGPYTGELFF.